The present entry profiles one T cell receptor (beta chain) with its context. V was clipped by 4 bases and J by 2 bases; unmatched bases: 9. This CDR3 has 15 residues. The germline V gene has CDR1 SGHNT and CDR2 YYREEE (reference sequence). The sample comes from a study of blood T cell repertoires in COVID-19. Study-level background: COVID-19 samples, acute and convalescent, were from the United States, Italy and Spain. Nucleic acid was either cDNA or gDNA, and it came from T cells, B-cell-depleted T cells, or PBMCs.

The authors' processing: Cell counts per sample came from amplifying reference gene primers. Sequencing was performed with immunoSEQ multiplex PCR; in TCRdb, only in-frame clones are kept and a portion is missing. Clonal size and the V and J genes are those of that table, whereas D and trimming came from the DNA. In the table there are over 45,000 clones, around 86% of which are singletons. Material for sequencing was peripheral blood. The gene calls are TRBV5-4 and TRBJ2-7; 7 bases line up with TRBD1. The source is a man aged 50 to 60 with active COVID-19. CDR3: CASSEWGQPAYEQYF. CDR3 DNA sequence: TGTGCCAGCAGCGAATGGGGACAGCCCGCCTACGAGCAGTACTTC.